This entry lists 14 T cell receptor beta chains sequenced from one sample in a study of T cell clonality in common variable immunodeficiency. General study points: Reportedly, TCR beta sequences from common variable immunodeficiency showed fewer deletions and N-nucleotide insertions.

These receptors lack a known antigen. The method was immunoSEQ multiplex PCR; TCRdb's version includes in-frame clones alone and lacks a portion of them. The sample presents about 28,000 clones, none singletons. Sequencing was done on a sample of peripheral blood mononuclear cells. The receptor source for this set is a human donor with common variable immunodeficiency.

The sample holds many counts of this clone. The read is 3 residues too short to cover the CDR3 end, so that end is filled in from the germline J gene. The V and J genes are TRBV18 and TRBJ1-1; D is ambiguous. V shed 2 bases and J shed 0 bases, with 7 bases lying between them. The V gene's germline CDR1 is KGHSH and CDR2 LQKENI. The CDR3 covers 14 residues. The DNA read from the CDR3 is TGTGCCAGCTCACCAAACAACATGAACACTGAA. Its protein is CASSPNNMNTE. The full-length CDR3 reads as CASSPNNMNTEAFF.

The CDR3: CASSREGEQYF. CDR3 DNA (partial): TGCGCCAGCAGCCGCGAGGGCGAG. This chain uses TRBV5-1 with TRBJ2-7, with D possibly being TRBD2 (5 bases). The CDR3 end falls 3 residues outside the read, so it is completed with the germline J gene. V lost 4 bases and J 6 bases, leaving 8 bases between the germline ends. The germline V gene has CDR1 SGHRS and CDR2 YFSETQ. CDR3 length: 11 residues.

For this clone: The read ends 3 residues early relative to the CDR3; the germline J gene fills the gap. The chain couples TRBV19 to TRBJ1-4; TRBD1 aligns across 7 bases. Trimming cost V 7 bases and J 8 bases; bases outside gene matches: 10. Germline V gene lookup returns CDR1 LNHDA and CDR2 SQIVND (reference sequence). This CDR3 comprises 14 residues. Here the CDR3 reads CASKRQGQYEKLFF. CDR3 DNA, as far as it was read: TGTGCCAGTAAAAGGCAGGGACAGTACGAAAAA.

This clone was recorded a few times. The observed sequence ends 3 residues before the CDR3 terminus, with the missing tail filled in from the germline J gene. The J gene is TRBJ2-3, the V gene TRBV5-1, with D possibly matching TRBD1 (6 bases). The germline gives CDR1 SGHRS, CDR2 YFSETQ. V shed 2 bases and J shed 2 bases, with 21 bases lying between them. The CDR3 consists of 18 residues. CDR3 amino acids: CASSFHGAGRGPTDTQYF. The sequenced CDR3 bases are TGCGCCAGCAGCTTCCACGGGGCGGGCAGGGGACCCACAGATACG.

For this clone: Sequencing ends 3 residues short of the CDR3 end; the germline J gene provides the rest. V is TRBV7-2 and J is TRBJ2-7, with 9 bases identical to TRBD1. The germline V gene encodes CDR1 SGHTA and CDR2 FQGNSA. Trimming at V came to 6 bases and at J to 5 bases, leaving 11 bases not matched to a gene. The CDR3 length is 15 residues. The DNA read from the CDR3 is TGTGCCAGCAGTATCTCCGGGACAGGGCCTCACGAG. Its translation: CASSISGTGPHE. From start to end, the CDR3 is CASSISGTGPHEQYF.

This clone was picked up many times. The read falls 3 residues short of the CDR3 end, and the missing part is taken from the germline J gene. The V call is TRBV20-1, the J call TRBJ2-3, with a tentative D call TRBD2 (6 bases). The CDR3 has 14 amino acids. Per the germline V gene, CDR1 is DFQATT and CDR2 is SNEGSKA (reference sequence). Trimming took 6 bases from V and 7 from J, leaving 20 bases between them. The covered CDR3 bases are TGCAGTGCGTGGGACTCTGAGAGGTTCTATACG. This encodes CSAWDSERFYT. The whole CDR3 protein reads CSAWDSERFYTQYF.

This clone was picked up many times. The missing CDR3 end, 3 residues past where the read stops, is filled in from the germline J gene. V is TRBV28 and J is TRBJ2-2; a weak D match, TRBD2 (6 bases). Germline V gene data show CDR1 as MDHEN and CDR2 as SYDVKM. The CDR3 extends over 17 amino acids. Between the trimmed V and J ends, which lost 2 bases and 1 base, there was a span of 14 bases. The sequenced CDR3 bases are TGTGCCAGCAGTTTAAGGGAGGCAGGGTTGAACACCGGGGAG. Protein sequence: CASSLREAGLNTGE. The full CDR3 reads CASSLREAGLNTGELFF. The full variable domain, completed using reference TRBV28 and TRBJ2-2, is DVKVTQSSRYLVKRTGEKVFLECVQDMDHENMFWYRQDPGLGLRLIYFSYDVKMKEKGDIPEGYSVSREKKERFSLILESASTNQTSMYLCASSLREAGLNTGELFFGEGSRLTVL.

Concerning this clone: The read comes to an end 3 residues before the CDR3 does, leaving the germline J gene to fill in the end. This chain connects TRBV19 to TRBJ2-5; 10 bases agree with TRBD2. In germline, CDR1 is LNHDA, CDR2 SQIVND (reference sequence). Germline trimming cut 3 bases from V and 4 bases from J; bases unmatched to any gene: 11. The CDR3 contains 17 residues. The CDR3 is CASSISSGRARGETQYF. The DNA read from the CDR3 is TGTGCCAGTAGTATTTCCAGCGGGAGGGCCCGGGGAGAGACC.

This clone was counted only a few times. The CDR3 is cut off 3 residues early in the read; its end comes from the germline J gene. The genes are TRBV18 and TRBJ2-1; the match to TRBD2 covers 9 bases. The germline V gene encodes CDR1 KGHSH and CDR2 LQKENI. The trim removed 4 bases at V and 5 bases at J, leaving 6 bases unmatched. The CDR3 runs to 15 residues. CDR3 bases read: TGTGCCAGCTCACAGACTAGCGGACCCAACAATGAG. This translates into CASSQTSGPNNE. The entire CDR3 is CASSQTSGPNNEQFF.

This clone was found many times. The read halts 3 residues ahead of the CDR3 end, with the missing end drawn from the germline J gene. The chain carries TRBV6-1 and TRBJ2-1; 12 bases match TRBD2. Trimming cost V 4 bases and J 4 bases; bases outside gene matches: 2. Germline CDR1 reads MNHNS; CDR2 reads SASEGT. The CDR3 is 15 residues long. Partial CDR3 DNA: TGTGCCAGCAGTGGGGGACTAGCGGGTTACAATGAG. It translates to CASSGGLAGYNE. In full, the CDR3 is CASSGGLAGYNEQFF.

This clone was seen ten or more times. The sequenced fragment ends 3 residues before the CDR3 boundary, so the rest is inferred from the germline J gene. The rearrangement joins TRBV19 to TRBJ2-1; 8 bases match TRBD2. The CDR3 runs 15 residues. Germline V gives CDR1 LNHDA, CDR2 SQIVND (reference sequence). J was trimmed by 4 bases and V by 4 bases; bases with no gene match: 6. The CDR3 sequence: CASSTGTRHYNEQFF. Incomplete CDR3 DNA: TGTGCCAGTAGTACAGGGACTAGACATTACAATGAG. The full variable domain, rest sourced from reference TRBV19 and TRBJ2-1, is DGGITQSPKYLFRKEGQNVTLSCEQNLNHDAMYWYRQDPGQGLRLIYYSQIVNDFQKGDIAEGYSVSREKKESFPLTVTSAQKNPTAFYLCASSTGTRHYNEQFFGPGTRLTVL.

This clone was recorded at least ten times. The observed sequence ends 3 residues before the CDR3 terminus, with the missing tail filled in from the germline J gene. This sample includes further DNA sequences coding for the same CDR3. V usage is TRBV18 and J usage is TRBJ2-1; 10 positions agree with TRBD2. CDR1 and CDR2 (germline): KGHSH, LQKENI. The length of the CDR3 is 16 residues. J was trimmed by 8 bases and V by 3 bases; bases with no gene match: 10. The CDR3 spells CASSPLLAGAVDEQFF. The sequenced CDR3 bases are TGTGCCAGCTCACCGCTTCTAGCGGGAGCTGTCGATGAG.

This clone occurred many times. The CDR3 sequence: CASSPGQGGGYGYTF. CDR3 DNA, as far as it was read: TGTGCCAGTAGCCCGGGACAGGGTGGAGGCTATGGC. The chain links TRBV19 to TRBJ1-2; 9 bases fit TRBD1. The sequence runs out 3 residues before the end of the CDR3; the remainder is reconstructed from the germline J gene. The V segment lost 6 bases and the J segment 4 bases; nucleotides outside the gene matches: 9. The CDR3 loop spans 15 amino acids. Germline V gives CDR1 LNHDA, CDR2 SQIVND (reference sequence).

Details on this clone: Read sequence stops 3 residues before the CDR3 end, and the germline J gene provides the missing end. The genes are TRBV7-6 and TRBJ2-1; 13 bases align to TRBD2. The CDR3 is 18 amino acids. The germline V gene has CDR1 SGHVS and CDR2 FNYEAQ. V lost 1 base to trimming and J lost 9 bases; unmatched junction nucleotides: 12. Partial CDR3 DNA: TGTGCCAGCAGCTTAGGGTCGTTAGGGACTAGCGGGAACGCTGAG. It encodes CASSLGSLGTSGNAE. The full CDR3 protein is CASSLGSLGTSGNAEQFF.